This T cell receptor (beta chain) was profiled in a study of shared clonotypes between healthy human individuals. On this clone itself: The antigen is not known.

Assay used: immunoSEQ multiplex PCR; TCRdb lists only in-frame clones, some missing. The top ten clones hold about 0.45% of a sample with 1.5 million to 1.9 million clones, 95% to 99% of them seen once. Germline CDR1 is ENHRY and CDR2 is SYGVKD. Trimming took off 0 bases at V and 4 bases at J, with 6 bases between the two ends. This CDR3 contains 14 residues. Overall study results and limits: Larger estimated richness was generally recorded for naive subsets relative to memory subsets.

The sample consisted of naive CD4+ T cells sorted from blood. Documented subset: CD45RA+ positively selected. This receptor was obtained from a young man in good health. The V and J genes are TRBV10-3 and TRBJ1-4, with D tentatively TRBD1 (5 bases). This CDR3 reads CAISESQGNEKLFF. CDR3 in DNA: TGTGCCATCAGTGAGTCGCAGGGTAATGAAAAACTGTTTTTT.